The 32 T cell receptor beta chains given below trace back to one sample, sequenced in a study of cytomegalovirus exposure and HLA in healthy donors. The PCR ran on 60 Vbeta and 13 Jbeta primers. The method was immunoSEQ multiplex PCR; TCRdb's version includes in-frame clones alone and lacks a portion of them. Of some 150,000 clones listed, 65% to 75% are singletons. The sample taken for sequencing was PBMCs. These receptors originate from a young man in good health and CMV-seronegative.

In regard to this clone: The sample carries other DNA sequences with the same CDR3. V usage is TRBV5-4 and J usage is TRBJ2-2, with D possibly being TRBD2 (5 bases). The CDR3 loop spans 12 amino acids. CDR1 SGHNT and CDR2 YYREEE come from the germline V gene (reference sequence). V was cut by 4 bases and J by 6 bases, with 7 bases left in between. The CDR3 DNA reads as TGTGCCAGCAGCCGGGGATCCGGGGAGCTGTTTTTT. Its translation is CASSRGSGELFF.

The chain links TRBV19 to TRBJ2-1; 10 nucleotides line up with TRBD2. V shed 1 base, J shed 0 bases, and the junction held 3 bases outside the gene matches. Germline-derived CDR1 and CDR2 are LNHDA and SQIVND (reference sequence). The CDR3 spans 17 residues. The DNA for the CDR3 is TGTGCCAGTAGTATAGTCCTAGCGGGGGTCTCCTACAATGAGCAGTTCTTC. It encodes CASSIVLAGVSYNEQFF.

The chain recombines TRBV6-1 with TRBJ2-3; TRBD2 matches at 14 bases. CDR3 length equals 15 residues. After removal of 4 bases from V and 4 bases from J, the junction contained 1 base not matched to a gene. Germline loops: CDR1 MNHNS, CDR2 SASEGT. The CDR3 DNA reads TGTGCCAGCAGTGGACTAGCGGGGGGGCCAGATACGCAGTATTTT. Its protein is CASSGLAGGPDTQYF.

The J gene is TRBJ2-2, the V gene TRBV5-1; TRBD2 matches 14 bases. This CDR3 contains 18 residues. The trim removed 3 bases at V and 2 bases at J, leaving 6 bases unmatched. Germline loops: CDR1 SGHRS, CDR2 YFSETQ. In nucleotides, the CDR3 is TGCGCCAGCAGCTCACGGACTAGCGGGGGGACAAACACCGGGGAGCTGTTTTTT. Amino acids: CASSSRTSGGTNTGELFF. The whole variable domain, filled in from reference TRBV5-1 and TRBJ2-2, reads KAGVTQTPRYLIKTRGQQVTLSCSPISGHRSVSWYQQTPGQGLQFLFEYFSETQRNKGNFPGRFSGRQFSNSRSEMNVSTLELGDSALYLCASSSRTSGGTNTGELFFGEGSRLTVL.

The rearrangement links TRBV25-1 to TRBJ1-2; D remains unclear. In germline, CDR1 is MGHDK, CDR2 SYGVNS. V was trimmed by 5 bases and J by 2 bases, leaving 9 bases between them. The CDR3 spans 13 residues. The CDR3 loop reads CASSSGHNYGYTF. CDR3 nucleotide sequence: TGTGCCAGCAGTTCAGGCCACAACTATGGCTACACCTTC.

The CDR3 DNA reads as TGCGCCAGCAGCCGAGTCCCCCATGGGAGAGACGAAAAACTGTTTTTT. Protein product: CASSRVPHGRDEKLFF. This rearrangement joins TRBV4-3 to TRBJ1-4; D not resolved. CDR1 and CDR2 (germline): LGHNA, YSLEER. Trimming pared 4 bases from V and 8 bases from J, leaving 20 bases between. The CDR3 loop spans 16 amino acids.

The chain has TRBV4-2 and TRBJ2-7, with 11 bases fitting TRBD1. This CDR3 region has 14 residues. Looked up from germline, CDR1 is LGHNA and CDR2 is YNFKEQ. V lost 4 bases to trimming and J lost 10 bases; unmatched junction nucleotides: 9. The DNA of the CDR3 is TGTGCCAGCAGCCTGGGGGACAGGGGGAGTATACAGTACTTC. It is translated as CASSLGDRGSIQYF.

The chain couples TRBV4-1 to TRBJ1-1, with D hard to call. Germline V gives CDR1 MGHRA, CDR2 YSYEKL. This CDR3 has 17 amino acids. The ends were cut back, 5 bases at V and 2 bases at J, with 21 bases in the middle. CDR3 in DNA: TGCGCCAGCAGCGACCGTCTGTTCGATGGAGTTAACACTGAAGCTTTCTTT. Translation: CASSDRLFDGVNTEAFF.

This clone was observed a handful of times. CDR3 sequence: CASSGGWSKPQHF. The CDR3 DNA reads TGTGCCAGCAGTGGAGGGTGGTCTAAGCCCCAGCATTTT. The V and J genes are TRBV6-5 and TRBJ1-5; D gene unclear. The CDR3 contains 13 residues. CDR1 and CDR2 (germline): MNHEY, SVGAGI. The germline V and J ends were trimmed by 5 bases and 8 bases, with 13 bases remaining between them.

This clone was counted once. The chain recombines TRBV10-3 with TRBJ2-1; 8 nucleotides agree with TRBD2. CDR3 size: 12 residues. The germline CDR1 and CDR2 sequences are ENHRY and SYGVKD. Unmatched junction bases numbered 0, after V lost 5 bases and J lost 6 bases. The CDR3 region has the DNA TGTGCCATCAGTAGCGGGGGCAATGAGCAGTTCTTC. As protein: CAISSGGNEQFF.

This chain uses TRBV11-2 with TRBJ1-2; 9 bases agree with TRBD1. The J segment lost 4 bases and the V segment lost 1 base, leaving 10 bases of the junction unmatched. This CDR3 spans 17 amino acids. The germline V gene encodes CDR1 SGHAT and CDR2 FQNNGV. CDR3 DNA: TGTGCCAGCAGCTTAGGTGACAGGGGGAAGTCTAGCTATGGCTACACCTTC. It is translated as CASSLGDRGKSSYGYTF.

This clone occurred once. Within the sample, other DNA sequences also encode this same CDR3. This sequence joins TRBV5-1 and TRBJ1-1, with D hard to call. V lost 0 bases, J lost 0 bases, and 9 bases lay in between. Germline values: CDR1 SGHRS, CDR2 YFSETQ. This CDR3 region has 15 residues. CDR3 loop: CASSLGPLMNTEAFF. CDR3 nucleotides: TGCGCCAGCAGCTTGGGTCCGTTAATGAACACTGAAGCTTTCTTT.

This chain connects TRBV7-8 to TRBJ2-5; 7 positions agree with TRBD1. The J call may not be correct, given that the DNA end is closer to TRBJ2-7. The CDR3 length is 15 residues. CDR1 is SGHVS, CDR2 FQNEAQ, per germline. The CDR3 DNA sequence: TGTGCCAGCAGCTTAGTGACAGGGTACTCCTACGAGCAGTACTTC. Amino acids: CASSLVTGYSYEQYF.

V gene TRBV11-2 combines with J gene TRBJ1-1; D not resolved. CDR3 length: 12 residues. Trimming removed 7 bases from V and 0 bases from J, with 6 bases in between. Germline-derived CDR1 and CDR2 are SGHAT and FQNNGV. CDR3 nucleotide sequence: TGTGCCAGCAATTTTATGAACACTGAAGCTTTCTTT. Amino acids: CASNFMNTEAFF. Full variable domain (missing parts from reference TRBV11-2 and TRBJ1-1): EAGVAQSPRYKIIEKRQSVAFWCNPISGHATLYWYQQILGQGPKLLIQFQNNGVVDDSQLPKDRFSAERLKGVDSTLKIQPAKLEDSAVYLCASNFMNTEAFFGQGTRLTVV.

There are a few counts of this clone. The chain combines TRBV5-1 with TRBJ2-1, with D uncertain. V was shortened by 1 base and J by 4 bases, with 6 bases between the two germline ends. Germline V lookup: CDR1 SGHRS, CDR2 YFSETQ. This CDR3 is 13 amino acids long. This chain's CDR3 is CASSLLEYNEQFF. CDR3 sequence (DNA): TGCGCCAGCAGCTTGCTTGAGTACAATGAGCAGTTCTTC.

This clone has a handful of counts. The V call is TRBV28, the J call TRBJ1-2, with D unclear. Germline CDR1 is MDHEN and CDR2 is SYDVKM. The CDR3 covers 11 residues. Trimming removed 4 bases from V and 8 bases from J, with 8 bases in between. The CDR3 region is CASSSSVGYTF. Written as DNA, the CDR3 is TGTGCCAGCAGTTCCTCGGTAGGCTACACCTTC.

This clone was seen a handful of times. The rearrangement uses TRBV6-1 and TRBJ2-7; TRBD1 might be the D (5 bases). The CDR3 is made up of 14 amino acids. V dropped 5 bases and J dropped 2 bases, with 13 bases sitting between them. Germline CDR1 reads MNHNS; CDR2 reads SASEGT. The CDR3 nucleotides are TGTGCCAGCAGTTTTCAGGGTAGGACCTACGAGCAGTACGTC. Translation: CASSFQGRTYEQYV.

The chain employs TRBV27 and TRBJ2-5; D might be TRBD2 (6 bases). The CDR3 sequence is 14 residues long. Germline assignment: CDR1 MNHEY and CDR2 SMNVEV (reference sequence). V was clipped by 4 bases and J by 5 bases, with 14 bases between them. The CDR3 DNA reads as TGTGCCAGCAGTTCCCCTGGAGGGGTGGAGACCCAGTACTTC. It yields the protein CASSSPGGVETQYF.

The chain joins TRBV6-6 to TRBJ1-2, with TRBD1 as a possible D gene (5 bases). CDR1 MNHNY and CDR2 SVGAGI come from the germline V gene (reference sequence). Trimming cost V 8 bases and J 3 bases, with 19 bases left between them. The CDR3 totals 15 residues. As DNA, the CDR3 is TGTGCCAGCCGAACAGGAGCAGAAGGCTACTATGGCTACACCTTC. Translated: CASRTGAEGYYGYTF.

This clone has a single count. The V and J genes are TRBV5-6 and TRBJ2-1; 9 bases map to TRBD2. The CDR3 covers 16 residues. Germline V gene sequence: CDR1 SGHDT, CDR2 YYEEEE. Trimming at V came to 2 bases and at J to 7 bases, leaving 10 bases not matched to a gene. CDR3 sequence (DNA): TGTGCCAGCAGCTTAGTAGCGGGGGCCGCTGGGAATGAGCAGTTCTTC. This gives the protein CASSLVAGAAGNEQFF.

This clone came up once. The chain is built from TRBV6-4 and TRBJ2-5; 8 bases are a match to TRBD1. Germline V gives CDR1 MRHNA, CDR2 SNTAGT. The CDR3 totals 14 residues. Losses at the gene ends were 5 bases for V and 1 base for J; bases not matched to a gene: 3. The CDR3 protein is CASSSQGGQETQYF. The CDR3 DNA is TGTGCCAGCAGTTCACAGGGGGGCCAAGAGACCCAGTACTTC.

This clone appeared once. An end of the junction does not agree with germline; a read error may underlie this. The chain joins TRBV5-5 to TRBJ2-6, with D maybe TRBD1 (5 bases). Germline CDR1 is SGHKS and CDR2 is YYEKEE (reference sequence). The CDR3 has 15 amino acids. DNA of the CDR3: TGTGCCAGCGGAGAAGACAGCTCTGGGGCCAACGGCCTGACTTTC. Protein product: CASGEDSSGANGLTF.

The rearrangement joins TRBV6-6 to TRBJ2-1; 8 bases map to TRBD1. CDR1 is MNHNY, CDR2 SVGAGI, per germline (reference sequence). This CDR3 contains 13 residues. Losses at the gene ends were 5 bases for V and 7 bases for J; bases not matched to a gene: 4. CDR3 DNA: TGTGCCAGCAGTCGACAGGGGACGAATGAGCAGTTCTTC. This translates into CASSRQGTNEQFF.

This clone was seen a single time. J is TRBJ1-5 and V is TRBV4-1, with 9 bases that match TRBD1. V lost 1 base, J lost 5 bases, and 3 bases stayed unmatched. CDR3 length: 15 residues. Germline assignment: CDR1 MGHRA and CDR2 YSYEKL. In DNA form, the CDR3 reads TGCGCCAGCAGCCAAGGGACAGGGGCACATCAGCCCCAGCATTTT. Translated: CASSQGTGAHQPQHF.

This chain joins TRBV10-3 and TRBJ1-2; weak D call: TRBD1 (5 bases). Trimming shortened V by 8 bases and J by 4 bases, and 14 bases separated the two germline ends. The CDR3 extends over 13 amino acids. Germline CDR1 and CDR2: ENHRY and SYGVKD. The CDR3 DNA is TGTGCCATCCTGGGGGGAGTTACCTATGGCTACACCTTC. Its translation is CAILGGVTYGYTF.

CDR3 protein: CATGLSDEKLFF. The CDR3 region has the DNA TGTGCCACCGGCCTGAGCGATGAAAAACTGTTTTTT. The genes are TRBV10-3 and TRBJ1-4; the D is unclear. The germline V and J ends were trimmed by 10 bases and 6 bases, with 12 bases remaining between them. The CDR3 is 12 amino acids. Germline V gene sequence: CDR1 ENHRY, CDR2 SYGVKD.

This clone was seen just once. This chain joins TRBV6-6 and TRBJ2-7; 11 nucleotides agree with TRBD1. J was trimmed by 4 bases and V by 2 bases; bases with no gene match: 4. The CDR3 is 15 amino acids. Per the germline V gene, CDR1 is MNHNY and CDR2 is SVGAGI (reference sequence). CDR3 in DNA: TGTGCCAGCAGTTACACGGACAGGGGGCTATACGAGCAGTACTTC. Protein product: CASSYTDRGLYEQYF.

The chain uses TRBV28 and TRBJ2-2; perhaps TRBD2 as D (6 bases). V was clipped by 7 bases and J by 5 bases, with 20 bases between them. There are 16 residues in the CDR3. The V gene's germline CDR1 is MDHEN and CDR2 SYDVKM. The CDR3: CASTFSGTLITGELFF. The CDR3 nucleotides are TGTGCCAGCACTTTTTCCGGGACTCTCATTACCGGGGAGCTGTTTTTT.

The chain joins TRBV10-2 to TRBJ2-5, with D tentatively TRBD2 (6 bases). Germline CDR1 reads WSHSY; CDR2 reads SAAADI. V dropped 5 bases and J dropped 1 base, with 14 bases sitting between them. This CDR3 has 15 amino acids. The CDR3 loop reads CASSPGVGAQETQYF. The CDR3 region has the DNA TGCGCCAGCAGTCCGGGAGTGGGCGCCCAAGAGACCCAGTACTTC.

The gene calls are TRBV29-1 and TRBJ1-2; TRBD1 agrees at 12 bases. V trimming: 3 bases; J trimming: 6 bases; junction bases outside the gene matches: 5. The CDR3 length is 14 residues. CDR1 and CDR2 from the germline V gene are SQVTM and ANQGSEA. CDR3 sequence reads: CSVDGTGGLNGYTF. CDR3 in DNA: TGCAGCGTTGACGGGACAGGGGGCCTAAATGGCTACACCTTC.

Only one count was recorded for this clone. The chain has TRBV19 and TRBJ2-7; D remains ambiguous. Trimming shortened V by 3 bases and J by 3 bases, and 6 bases separated the two germline ends. Germline assignment: CDR1 LNHDA and CDR2 SQIVND (reference sequence). The length of the CDR3 is 12 residues. The CDR3 is CASSIDSYEQYF. The CDR3 bases are TGTGCCAGTAGTATTGATAGCTACGAGCAGTACTTC.

The V and J genes are TRBV19 and TRBJ2-2; 9 nucleotides match TRBD1. The CDR3 is 16 amino acids. V shed 9 bases and J 0 bases; nucleotides not matched to a gene: 8. In germline, CDR1 is LNHDA, CDR2 SQIVND (reference sequence). The CDR3 DNA reads as TGTGCCAGCCGCCATCGGGACAGGGCGAACACCGGGGAGCTGTTTTTT. Protein product: CASRHRDRANTGELFF.